The 11 T cell receptor beta chains below come from one sample, sequenced in a study of vaccination effects on CD4 cells after COVID-19. These receptors are not linked to any known antigen. Profiled with immunoSEQ multiplex PCR; TCRdb holds only in-frame clones, not every one. The sample lists over 55,000 clones; approximately 75% were seen once. Ahead of sequencing, the ViraFEST assay grew antigen-specific CD4+ T cells using viral peptide pools. With approximately ten days of culture completed, CD4+ T cells were isolated. No vaccinee had earlier SARS-CoV-2 infection, and nucleocapsid antibodies were negative. Sequenced material: CD4+ T cells from PBMCs cultured with HCoV-OC43 spike peptides, taken before COVID-19 vaccination. Subset given: HCoV-OC43 spike overlapping peptide pool stimulation. The receptors stem from a human donor who received a COVID-19 vaccine.

The chain is built from TRBV14 and TRBJ2-5; D remains unclear. This CDR3 has 15 residues. Trimming cost V 4 bases and J 0 bases, with 12 bases left between them. Germline CDR1 and CDR2: SGHDN and FVKESK. CDR3: CASSPGWGYQETQYF. The DNA of the CDR3 is TGTGCCAGCAGCCCCGGGTGGGGTTACCAAGAGACCCAGTACTTC.

The V and J genes are TRBV18 and TRBJ1-4; D is unclear. CDR1 and CDR2 (germline): KGHSH, LQKENI. The CDR3 consists of 14 residues. Trimming left V 6 bases short and J 7 bases short, with 15 bases between. The CDR3 nucleotides read TGTGCCAGCTCGCTTCGGGCCGTGGGTGAAAAACTGTTTTTT. Its protein product is CASSLRAVGEKLFF.

This clone was recorded once. The gene calls are TRBV4-1 and TRBJ2-5; unclear D gene. Germline V gene lookup returns CDR1 MGHRA and CDR2 YSYEKL. Between the trimmed V and J ends, which lost 0 bases and 5 bases, there was a span of 13 bases. The CDR3 has 15 residues. The CDR3 region has the DNA TGCGCCAGCAGCCAAGACATGGGTCGGCGGGAGACCCAGTACTTC. This encodes CASSQDMGRRETQYF.

The chain has TRBV12-3 or TRBV12-4 and TRBJ1-3; 8 nucleotides match TRBD1. The CDR3 is 13 amino acids. V was pared by 6 bases and J by 4 bases, with 2 bases of the junction left unmatched. The CDR3, as DNA: TGTGCCAGCAGACGACAGGGGGGAAACACCATATATTTT. Encoded protein: CASRRQGGNTIYF.

CDR3 coding DNA: TGCAGCGTTGGCGGGGTGAACACTGAAGCTTTCTTT. It encodes CSVGGVNTEAFF. This chain links TRBV29-1 with TRBJ1-1; D gene unclear. Between the trimmed V and J ends, which lost 4 bases and 0 bases, there was a span of 6 bases. The CDR3 consists of 12 residues. The germline V gene encodes CDR1 SQVTM and CDR2 ANQGSEA.

V usage is TRBV5-1 and J usage is TRBJ2-1; D uncertain. CDR1 and CDR2 (germline): SGHRS, YFSETQ. Trimming removed 1 base at V and 8 bases at J, with 7 bases between. The CDR3 spans 12 residues. DNA of the CDR3: TGCGCCAGCAGCTTGAATTTCGATGAGCAGTTCTTC. It specifies CASSLNFDEQFF.

The chain recombines TRBV7-3 with TRBJ2-3; 10 nucleotides agree with TRBD2. V shed 5 bases and J 2 bases; nucleotides not matched to a gene: 10. Germline CDR1 and CDR2: SGHTA and FQGTGA. The CDR3 has 17 residues. The chain's CDR3 is CASSPEPSGGVTDTQYF. The CDR3, as DNA: TGTGCCAGCAGCCCAGAACCGAGCGGGGGGGTCACAGATACGCAGTATTTT.

V is TRBV7-8 and J is TRBJ2-7, with TRBD2 matching over 11 bases. CDR3 length equals 16 residues. J was trimmed by 4 bases and V by 6 bases; bases with no gene match: 11. Germline-derived CDR1 and CDR2 are SGHVS and FQNEAQ. The chain's CDR3 is CASSRTGTSGKYEQYV. CDR3 DNA sequence: TGTGCCAGCAGTAGAACCGGGACTAGCGGTAAATACGAGCAGTACGTC.

The table lists this clone with a few counts. V is TRBV10-3 and J is TRBJ2-7; perhaps TRBD1 as D (6 bases). The V and J ends lost 5 bases and 4 bases respectively, with 12 bases between them. Germline CDR1 ENHRY, CDR2 SYGVKD. The CDR3 covers 13 residues. CDR3 nucleotides: TGTGCCATCAGTACCACAGGGATATACGAGCAGTACGTC. This sequence encodes CAISTTGIYEQYV.

The chain combines TRBV5-4 with TRBJ2-7; D call uncertain. Germline V lookup: CDR1 SGHNT, CDR2 YYREEE (reference sequence). The CDR3 sequence is 14 residues long. The CDR3 nucleotides read TGTGCCAGCAGTTTGGACCGACTGGCCTACGAGCAGTACGTC. Translation: CASSLDRLAYEQYV.

This sequence joins TRBV24-1 and TRBJ2-5, with 10 bases fitting TRBD2. The CDR3 contains 14 residues. V lost 9 bases to trimming and J lost 0 bases; unmatched junction nucleotides: 3. Germline CDR1 is KGHDR and CDR2 is SFDVKD. The CDR3 reads CATGLAGDQETQYF. For the CDR3, the DNA is TGTGCCACCGGGCTAGCGGGGGACCAAGAGACCCAGTACTTC.